This TCR beta chain derives from a study of response to subunit inactivated influenza vaccine. Concerning this clonotype: The antigen remains undetermined.

The ends were cut back, 0 bases at V and 3 bases at J, with 11 bases in the middle. The CDR3 has 15 amino acids. MiXCR, run by TCRdb on the RT-PCR reads, gives a single entry per CDR3 protein. The table has hundreds of thousands of distinct CDR3 sequences, 10% to 15% seen once. Study-level findings and limits: There was a suggestion from the authors that each seasonal influenza vaccination recruits few new T cells.

This TCR derives from a man between 50 and 59 years old who received an inactivated influenza vaccine. V usage is TRBV12-3 or TRBV12-4 and J usage is TRBJ2-5; TRBD1 or TRBD2 may be the D gene (5 bases each). Source: PBMCs from blood, taken on the day of vaccination. The CDR3 is CASSLAPGTEETQYF. DNA for the CDR3: TGTGCCAGCAGTTTAGCGCCAGGGACGGAAGAGACCCAGTACTTC.